A single sample gave rise to the 8 T cell receptor beta chains below, sequenced in a study of brain T cells in children with intractable seizures. The method was immunoSEQ multiplex PCR; TCRdb's version includes in-frame clones alone and lacks a portion of them. The data contain under 400,000 clones, over 90% of them singletons. Time point given: blood from clinic visit 5 months post-surgery; TSC patient then seizure free. Here the sequenced sample was peripheral blood, taken about 5 months after surgery. These receptors were obtained from a boy younger than two with tuberous sclerosis and intractable seizures.

The CDR3 loop reads CASSMRLAYEQYF. The CDR3 region has the DNA TGTGCCAGTAGTATGAGGCTTGCCTACGAGCAGTACTTC. This chain uses TRBV19 with TRBJ2-7; D is undetermined. V was cut by 3 bases and J by 2 bases, with 8 bases left in between. CDR1 and CDR2 from the germline V gene are LNHDA and SQIVND (reference sequence). The CDR3 length is 13 residues. Supplemented by reference TRBV19 and TRBJ2-7, the full variable domain reads DGGITQSPKYLFRKEGQNVTLSCEQNLNHDAMYWYRQDPGQGLRLIYYSQIVNDFQKGDIAEGYSVSREKKESFPLTVTSAQKNPTAFYLCASSMRLAYEQYFGPGTRLTVT.

Remarks on this clone: The same CDR3 also results from other DNA sequences found in this sample. This sequence joins TRBV19 and TRBJ1-1; no reliable D call. Per the germline V gene, CDR1 is LNHDA and CDR2 is SQIVND (reference sequence). V lost 5 bases and J lost 1, with 5 bases in between. This CDR3 is 12 amino acids long. The CDR3 coding sequence is TGTGCCAGTAGTCCGGGGAACACTGAAGCTTTCTTT. Residues: CASSPGNTEAFF. Supplemented by reference TRBV19 and TRBJ1-1, the full variable domain reads DGGITQSPKYLFRKEGQNVTLSCEQNLNHDAMYWYRQDPGQGLRLIYYSQIVNDFQKGDIAEGYSVSREKKESFPLTVTSAQKNPTAFYLCASSPGNTEAFFGQGTRLTVV.

The chain combines TRBV7-9 with TRBJ1-2; no clear D. Germline values: CDR1 SEHNR, CDR2 FQNEAQ (reference sequence). V was clipped by 0 bases and J by 3 bases, with 11 bases between them. The CDR3 totals 15 residues. CDR3 amino acids: CASSLALGEYYGYTF. Here the CDR3 DNA reads TGTGCCAGCAGCTTAGCGCTCGGGGAATACTATGGCTACACCTTC.

Only one count was recorded for this clone. This chain uses TRBV24-1 with TRBJ1-3; perhaps TRBD1 as D (6 bases). Germline V gene lookup returns CDR1 KGHDR and CDR2 SFDVKD. Trimming pared 7 bases from V and 0 bases from J, leaving 12 bases between. The CDR3 covers 15 residues. This CDR3 is CATSGRGLSGNTIYF. The CDR3 nucleotides read TGTGCCACCAGCGGCAGGGGACTCTCTGGAAACACCATATATTTT.

CDR3 amino acids: CASSLGGGFGNTIYF. The CDR3 DNA is TGTGCCAGCAGCTTAGGGGGGGGGTTCGGAAACACCATATATTTT. V usage is TRBV7-6 and J usage is TRBJ1-3, with D tentatively TRBD1 (5 bases). The ends were cut back, 1 base at V and 4 bases at J, with 11 bases in the middle. This CDR3 is 15 amino acids long. In germline, CDR1 is SGHVS, CDR2 FNYEAQ.

The chain couples TRBV18 to TRBJ2-5; no clear D gene. CDR1 is KGHSH and CDR2 is LQKENI in the germline V gene. The CDR3 consists of 12 residues. V shed 3 bases and J shed 4 bases, with 6 bases lying between them. The CDR3 region is CASSPSRETQYF. DNA for the CDR3: TGTGCCAGCTCACCTTCTCGAGAGACCCAGTACTTC.

DNA for the CDR3: TGTGCCAGCAGCGTAGTCGAGGGGCCCGGGGAGCTGTTTTTT. It translates to CASSVVEGPGELFF. V is TRBV9 and J is TRBJ2-2, with D perhaps being TRBD1 or TRBD2 (5 bases each). Per germline, CDR1 SGDLS and CDR2 YYNGEE. This CDR3 region has 14 residues. V lost 0 bases and J 6 bases, leaving 9 bases between the germline ends.

The chain has TRBV6-1 and TRBJ2-1; the match to TRBD2 covers 8 bases. This CDR3 spans 15 amino acids. J gave up 2 bases and V 0 bases, and 0 bases lay outside the gene matches. Germline-derived CDR1 and CDR2 are MNHNS and SASEGT. This chain's CDR3 is CASSEARGAYNEQFF. The CDR3, as DNA: TGTGCCAGCAGTGAAGCGCGGGGGGCCTACAATGAGCAGTTCTTC.